This T cell receptor beta chain appears in the sequencing data of a study of T cell responses to AZD1222 COVID-19 vaccine. Profiling relied on immunoSEQ multiplex PCR, and the TCRdb table lists in-frame clones only, not all of them. There are about 86,000 clones in the sample; about nine tenths occur only once, and roughly 2.3% lies in the top ten. Germline V gene data show CDR1 as LGHDT and CDR2 as YNNKEL (reference sequence). V gave up 4 bases and J gave up 10 bases, with 14 bases separating them. The CDR3 is 13 residues long. The specimen was peripheral blood, collected on day 0 of AZD1222 vaccination. The chain links TRBV3-1 (or the pseudogene TRBV3-2) to TRBJ2-1, with D possibly being TRBD2 (6 bases). This receptor was taken from an adult in good health. CDR3 in DNA: TGTGCCAGCAGCCTCGGAGGGAATAGGGAGCAGTTCTTC. This sequence encodes CASSLGGNREQFF.